This TCR beta chain emerged from a study of cytomegalovirus exposure and HLA in healthy donors. Study context: A preliminary data release comprised around 90 million unique TCRs obtained from HLA-typed donors. Findings and limits, study-wide: Many donors carried some public TCRs, although rarity characterized most TCR sequences. Overall, approximately 150 TCR beta chains were annotated as cytomegalovirus-associated.

V lost 8 bases and J 6 bases, leaving 12 bases between the germline ends. The CDR3 extends over 12 amino acids. Germline lookup yields CDR1 SGHTA and CDR2 FQGNSA. In the case of this clone: Its antigen is not identified.

60 Vbeta and 13 Jbeta primers were used in PCR. The data were produced by immunoSEQ multiplex PCR, yet TCRdb's version contains in-frame clones alone and is incomplete. The sample has 150,000 to 200,000 clones, about 80% seen once. This clonotype was obtained from a man younger than 35 in good health and CMV-seronegative. The sample was PBMCs. This chain connects TRBV7-2 to TRBJ2-3; D remains unclear. The CDR3 spells CASATGADTQYF. The CDR3 DNA reads TGTGCCAGCGCCACCGGAGCGGATACGCAGTATTTT. Full variable domain (missing parts from reference TRBV7-2 and TRBJ2-3): GAGVSQSPSNKVTEKGKDVELRCDPISGHTALYWYRQSLGQGLEFLIYFQGNSAPDKSGLPSDRFSAERTGGSVSTLTIQRTQQEDSAVYLCASATGADTQYFGPGTRLTVL.